This paragraph covers one TCR beta chain sequence. Clones were read by immunoSEQ multiplex PCR, and TCRdb kept only the in-frame ones, dropping some. The sample has around 35,000 clones, roughly 96% seen once. Trimming pared 4 bases from V and 2 bases from J, leaving 8 bases between. Germline lookup yields CDR1 WSHSY and CDR2 SAAADI. CDR3 length: 13 residues. Treatment here: preoperative locoregional IRX-2 cytokine immunotherapy. These data belong to a study of preoperative IRX-2 immunotherapy in early breast cancer. The sample was taken from a patient treated with IRX-2 immunotherapy. The clonotype comes from a human donor with breast cancer. The V gene is TRBV10-2, the J gene TRBJ1-2; D not resolved. The chain's CDR3 is CASSGGENYGYTF. As DNA, the CDR3 is TGCGCCAGCAGTGGTGGCGAGAACTATGGCTACACCTTC.